This T cell receptor (beta chain) derives from a study of siplizumab effects on memory and regulatory T cells (dated by TCRdb to between 2018 and 2021). Some background on the complete study: The study examined how the anti-CD2 antibody siplizumab affects alloreactive T-cell subsets in allogeneic mixed lymphocyte reactions built from human PBMCs. Overall study outcomes, separate from this receptor: Unstimulated naive T cells appeared more diverse than memory T cells, and naive cells seemed to contribute substantially to the alloresponse. Roughly 75-97% of proliferating CD4+ or CD8+ clones could not be assigned a naive or memory phenotype. The cumulative frequency of alloreactive sequences that could be traced back to unstimulated CD4+ memory T cells was significantly reduced by siplizumab. In reactions with siplizumab, an average of approximately 69% of mappable alloreactive CD4+ clones were Treg-derived, compared with approximately 29% in control reactions. Whether proliferating Tregs from siplizumab cultures actually had suppressive function was not functionally confirmed. Because sequences at frequencies below about 10^-5 were poorly captured, only a minor fraction of alloreactive clones could be mapped back to unstimulated subsets.

Sorted unstimulated T cells and proliferating T cells recovered from mixed lymphocyte reactions underwent TCRbeta CDR3 sequencing. Fresh whole blood from 9 to 11 HLA-typed healthy donors was used to isolate PBMCs. From the cysteine through the phenylalanine, the CDR3 covers 17 amino acids. The only DNA kept is the CDR3, 51 bases in frame from the first base. Trimming takes 2 bases from V and 2 bases from J, and the germline ends sit 16 bases apart. CDR1 and CDR2, per the germline V gene, are MGHRA and YSYEKL. Libraries were prepared through the immunoSEQ multiplex PCR assay. Each sample had 90,000 to 100,000 TCR templates assayed by the deep sequencing platform. Genomic DNA extracted from sorted T cells was used for TCRbeta CDR3 sequencing. Processing in the source paper ran as follows. The R programming language was used for clonal analysis of the TCRbeta CDR3 data. Comparing unstimulated samples against CFSE-low samples taken after the reaction was how alloreactive CD4+ and CD8+ clones were defined. Regulatory or non-regulatory origin of alloreactive CD4+ clones was assigned by matching sequences to the sorted unstimulated Treg and non-Treg repertoires. TCRdb holds this immuneACCESS table with in-frame rearrangements only. Some clones are missing; in checked studies, unresolved V genes explain under half, and the rest has no known cause. V and J calls and clone size follow that table, whereas D and trimming were derived from the DNA. The sample contains over 85,000 clones, approximately 90% of them found a single time. In total, the top ten clones hold around 1.1% of the sample.

This clone has only one observation. Its antigen is still unknown. Base qualities are not provided; no much larger clone lies one nucleotide away. The sample comprised CD4+ T cells sorted from blood. The chain joins TRBV4-1 to TRBJ1-3; the D gene identity is not certain. The sequence derives from a human donor in good health. The CDR3 is CASSQQSPILTGNTIYF. The bases are TGCGCCAGCAGCCAACAAAGCCCCATTCTCACTGGAAACACCATATATTTT.